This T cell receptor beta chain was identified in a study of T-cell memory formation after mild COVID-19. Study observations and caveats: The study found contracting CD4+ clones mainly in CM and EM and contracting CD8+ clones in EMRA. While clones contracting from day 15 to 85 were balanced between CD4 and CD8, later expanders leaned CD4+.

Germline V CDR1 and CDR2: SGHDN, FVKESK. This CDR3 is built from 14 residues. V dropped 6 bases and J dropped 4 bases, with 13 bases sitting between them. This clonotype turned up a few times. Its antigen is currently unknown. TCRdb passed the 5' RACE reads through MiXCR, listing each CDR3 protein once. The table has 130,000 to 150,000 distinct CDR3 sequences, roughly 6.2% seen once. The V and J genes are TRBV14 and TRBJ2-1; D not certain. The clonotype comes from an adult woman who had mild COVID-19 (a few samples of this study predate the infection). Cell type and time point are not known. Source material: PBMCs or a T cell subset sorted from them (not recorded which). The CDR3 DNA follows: TGTGCCAGCAGAGGGTCTGAGAATTACAATGAGCAGTTCTTC. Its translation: CASRGSENYNEQFF.